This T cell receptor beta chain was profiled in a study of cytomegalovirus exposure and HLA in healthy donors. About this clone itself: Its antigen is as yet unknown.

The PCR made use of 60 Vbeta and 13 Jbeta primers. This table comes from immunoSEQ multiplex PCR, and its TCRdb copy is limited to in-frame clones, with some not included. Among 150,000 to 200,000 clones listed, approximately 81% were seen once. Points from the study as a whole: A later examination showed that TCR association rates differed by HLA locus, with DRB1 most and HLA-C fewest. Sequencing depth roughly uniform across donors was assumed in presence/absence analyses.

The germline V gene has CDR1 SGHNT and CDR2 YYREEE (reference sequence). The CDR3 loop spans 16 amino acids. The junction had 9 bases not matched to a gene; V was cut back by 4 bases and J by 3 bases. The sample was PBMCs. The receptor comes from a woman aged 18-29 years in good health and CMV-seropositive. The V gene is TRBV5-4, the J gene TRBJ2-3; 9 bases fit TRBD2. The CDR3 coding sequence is TGTGCCAGCAGCACGGGGGCTAGCGGGGAAACAGATACGCAGTATTTT. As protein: CASSTGASGETDTQYF.